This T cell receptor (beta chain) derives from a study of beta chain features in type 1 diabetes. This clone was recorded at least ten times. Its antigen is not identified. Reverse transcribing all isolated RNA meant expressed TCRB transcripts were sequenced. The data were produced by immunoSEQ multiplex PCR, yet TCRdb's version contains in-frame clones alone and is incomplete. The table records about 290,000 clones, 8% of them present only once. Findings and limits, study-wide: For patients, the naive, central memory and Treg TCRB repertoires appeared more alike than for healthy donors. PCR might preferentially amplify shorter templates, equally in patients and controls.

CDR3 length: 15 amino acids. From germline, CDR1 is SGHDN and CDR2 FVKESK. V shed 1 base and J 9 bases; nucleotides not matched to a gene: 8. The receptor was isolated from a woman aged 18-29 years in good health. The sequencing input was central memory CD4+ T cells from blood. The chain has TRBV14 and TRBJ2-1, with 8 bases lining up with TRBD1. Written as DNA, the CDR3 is TGTGCCAGCAGCCAAGCTGGGACAGGAGGAGGTGAGCAGTTCTTC. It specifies CASSQAGTGGGEQFF.